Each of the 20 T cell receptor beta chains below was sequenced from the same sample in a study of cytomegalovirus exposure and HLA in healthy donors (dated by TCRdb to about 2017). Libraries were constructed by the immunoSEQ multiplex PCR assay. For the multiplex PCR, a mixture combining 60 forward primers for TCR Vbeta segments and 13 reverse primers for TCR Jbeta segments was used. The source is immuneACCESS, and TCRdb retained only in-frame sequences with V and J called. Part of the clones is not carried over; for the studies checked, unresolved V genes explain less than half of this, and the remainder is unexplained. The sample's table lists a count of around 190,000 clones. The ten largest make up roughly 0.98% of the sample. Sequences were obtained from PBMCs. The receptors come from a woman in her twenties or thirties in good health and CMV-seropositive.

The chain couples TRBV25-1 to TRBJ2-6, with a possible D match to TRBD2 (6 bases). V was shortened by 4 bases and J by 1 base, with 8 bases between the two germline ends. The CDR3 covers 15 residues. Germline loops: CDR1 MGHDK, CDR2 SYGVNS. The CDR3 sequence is CASSAGVSGANVLTF. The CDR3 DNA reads TGTGCCAGCAGTGCGGGGGTATCTGGGGCCAACGTCCTGACTTTC.

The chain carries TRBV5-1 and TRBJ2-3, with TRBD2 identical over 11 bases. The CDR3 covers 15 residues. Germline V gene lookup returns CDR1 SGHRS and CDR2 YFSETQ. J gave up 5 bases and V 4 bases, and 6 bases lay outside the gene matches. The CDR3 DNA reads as TGCGCCAGCAGCCGACTAGCGGGGATTGGAGATACGCAGTATTTT. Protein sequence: CASSRLAGIGDTQYF.

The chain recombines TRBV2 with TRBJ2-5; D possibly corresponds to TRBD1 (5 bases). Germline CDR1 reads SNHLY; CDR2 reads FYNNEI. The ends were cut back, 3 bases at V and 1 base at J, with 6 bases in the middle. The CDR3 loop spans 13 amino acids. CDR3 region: CASSDRVQETQYF. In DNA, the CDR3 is TGTGCCAGCAGTGACAGGGTCCAAGAGACCCAGTACTTC.

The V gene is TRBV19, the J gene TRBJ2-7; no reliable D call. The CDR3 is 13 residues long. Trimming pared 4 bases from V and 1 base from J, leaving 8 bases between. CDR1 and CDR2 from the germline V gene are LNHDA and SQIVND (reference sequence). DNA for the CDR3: TGTGCCAGTAGTACCCCGTTGTCCTACGAGCAGTACTTC. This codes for CASSTPLSYEQYF.

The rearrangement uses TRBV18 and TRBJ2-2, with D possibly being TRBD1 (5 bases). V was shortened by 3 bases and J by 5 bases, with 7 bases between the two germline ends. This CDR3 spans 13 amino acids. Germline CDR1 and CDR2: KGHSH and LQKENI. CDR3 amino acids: CASSPQGTGELFF. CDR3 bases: TGTGCCAGCTCACCCCAGGGTACCGGGGAGCTGTTTTTT.

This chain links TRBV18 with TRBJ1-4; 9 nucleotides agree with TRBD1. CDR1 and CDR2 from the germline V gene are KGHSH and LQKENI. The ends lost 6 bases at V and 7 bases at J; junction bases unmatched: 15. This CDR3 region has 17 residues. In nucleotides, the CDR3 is TGTGCCAGCTCCCACCGTGGGACAGGGAGGAGAGGTGAAAAACTGTTTTTT. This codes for CASSHRGTGRRGEKLFF.

The CDR3 nucleotides read TGCGCCAGCAGTGAGGGGCCAAACACCGGGGAGCTGTTTTTT. Residues: CASSEGPNTGELFF. This chain joins TRBV10-1 and TRBJ2-2; D ambiguous. This CDR3 spans 14 amino acids. V was cut by 2 bases and J by 2 bases, with 6 bases left in between. Germline lookup yields CDR1 WNHNN and CDR2 SYGVQD (reference sequence).

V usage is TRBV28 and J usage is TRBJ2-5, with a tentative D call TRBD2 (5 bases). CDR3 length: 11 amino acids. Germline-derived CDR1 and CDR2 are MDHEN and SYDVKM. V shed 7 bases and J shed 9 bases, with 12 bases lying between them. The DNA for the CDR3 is TGTGCCAGCACCGACCGAGGGTCCCAGTACTTC. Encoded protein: CASTDRGSQYF.

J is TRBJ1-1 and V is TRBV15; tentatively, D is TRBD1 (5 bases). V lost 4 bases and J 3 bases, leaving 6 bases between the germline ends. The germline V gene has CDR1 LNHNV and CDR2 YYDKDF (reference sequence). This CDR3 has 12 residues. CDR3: CATSTGYTEAFF. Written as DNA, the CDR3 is TGTGCCACCAGCACAGGGTACACTGAAGCTTTCTTT.

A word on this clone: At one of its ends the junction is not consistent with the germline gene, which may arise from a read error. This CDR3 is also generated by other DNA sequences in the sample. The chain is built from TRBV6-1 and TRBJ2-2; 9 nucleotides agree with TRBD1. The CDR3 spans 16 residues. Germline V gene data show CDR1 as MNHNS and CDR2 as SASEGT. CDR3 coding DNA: TGTGCCAGCCGTGAAAGGACAGGGGCGAACACCGGGGAGCTGTTTTTT. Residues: CASRERTGANTGELFF.

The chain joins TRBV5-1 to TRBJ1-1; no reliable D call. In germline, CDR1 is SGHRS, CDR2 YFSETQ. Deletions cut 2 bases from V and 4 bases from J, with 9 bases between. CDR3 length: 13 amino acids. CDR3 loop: CASSFSGGTEAFF. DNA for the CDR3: TGCGCCAGCAGCTTCTCGGGTGGCACTGAAGCTTTCTTT.

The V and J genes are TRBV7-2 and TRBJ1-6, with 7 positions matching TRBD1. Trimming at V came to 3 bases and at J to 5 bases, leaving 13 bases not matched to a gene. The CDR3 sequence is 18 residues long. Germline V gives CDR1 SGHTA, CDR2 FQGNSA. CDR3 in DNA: TGTGCCAGCAGCTTCCCGGGGGCGGGCGGGACAGATAATTCACCCCTCCACTTT. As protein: CASSFPGAGGTDNSPLHF.

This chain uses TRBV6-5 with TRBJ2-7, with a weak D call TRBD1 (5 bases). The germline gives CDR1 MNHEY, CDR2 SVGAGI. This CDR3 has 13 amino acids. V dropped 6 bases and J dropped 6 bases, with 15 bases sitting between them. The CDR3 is CASRKNEGVEQYF. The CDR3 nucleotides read TGTGCCAGCAGAAAAAATGAAGGGGTCGAGCAGTACTTC.

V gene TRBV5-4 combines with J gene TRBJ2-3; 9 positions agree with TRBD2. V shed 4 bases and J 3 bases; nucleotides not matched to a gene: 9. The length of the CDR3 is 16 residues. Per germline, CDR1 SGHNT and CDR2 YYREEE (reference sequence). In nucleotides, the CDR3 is TGTGCCAGCAGCCCCGGGGGGCGGGAGGGTACAGATACGCAGTATTTT. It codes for CASSPGGREGTDTQYF.

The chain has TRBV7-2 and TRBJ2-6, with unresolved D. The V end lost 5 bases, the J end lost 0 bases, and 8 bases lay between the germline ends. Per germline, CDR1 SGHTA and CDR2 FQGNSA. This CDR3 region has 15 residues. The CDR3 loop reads CASSPQRSGANVLTF. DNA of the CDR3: TGTGCCAGCAGCCCCCAGCGCTCTGGGGCCAACGTCCTGACTTTC.

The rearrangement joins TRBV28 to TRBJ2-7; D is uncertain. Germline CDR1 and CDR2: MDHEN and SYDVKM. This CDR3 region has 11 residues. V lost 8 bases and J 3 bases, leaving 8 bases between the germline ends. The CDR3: CASARHYEQYF. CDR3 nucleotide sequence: TGTGCCAGCGCCAGGCACTACGAGCAGTACTTC.

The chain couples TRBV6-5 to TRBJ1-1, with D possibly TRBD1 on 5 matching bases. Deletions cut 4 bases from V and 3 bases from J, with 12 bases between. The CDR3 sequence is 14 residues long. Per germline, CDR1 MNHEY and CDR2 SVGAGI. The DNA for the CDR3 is TGTGCCAGCAGTTCCGGGACTGCCTACACTGAAGCTTTCTTT. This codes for CASSSGTAYTEAFF.

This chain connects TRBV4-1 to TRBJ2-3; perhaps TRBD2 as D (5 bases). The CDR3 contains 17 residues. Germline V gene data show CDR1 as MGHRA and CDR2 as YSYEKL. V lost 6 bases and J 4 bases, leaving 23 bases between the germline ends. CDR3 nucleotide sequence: TGCGCCAGCAGGCGGAGCGGCGACCAATACCTAGCAGATACGCAGTATTTT. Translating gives CASRRSGDQYLADTQYF.

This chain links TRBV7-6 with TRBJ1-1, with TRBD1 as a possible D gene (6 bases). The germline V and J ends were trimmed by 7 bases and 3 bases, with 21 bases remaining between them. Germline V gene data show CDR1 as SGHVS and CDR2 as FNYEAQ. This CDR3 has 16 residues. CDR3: CASTRTPQGLDTEAFF. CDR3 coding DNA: TGTGCCAGCACCAGAACCCCACAGGGATTGGACACTGAAGCTTTCTTT.

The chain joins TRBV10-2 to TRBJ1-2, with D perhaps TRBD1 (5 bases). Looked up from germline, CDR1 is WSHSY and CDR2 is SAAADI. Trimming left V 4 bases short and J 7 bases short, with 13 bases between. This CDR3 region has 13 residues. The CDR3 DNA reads TGCGCCAGCAGTGGGGCAGGGCCGGGTGGCTACACCTTC. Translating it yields CASSGAGPGGYTF.